This T cell receptor beta chain was identified during a study of identical twins. The CDR3 is 14 amino acids. V was shortened by 9 bases and J by 1 base, with 15 bases between the two germline ends. CDR1 and CDR2 from the germline V gene are ENHRY and SYGVKD. This clonotype was observed many times. TCRdb re-called the 5' RACE reads through MiXCR, storing one row per CDR3 protein. The sample lists some 230,000 distinct CDR3 sequences, 5.5% to 7.5% seen once, with more than 12% in the top ten. The sample was also reused in another study, on T cells expressing NK-cell markers.

Sequencing was performed on CD8+ T cells sorted from blood. The chain uses TRBV10-3 and TRBJ1-1, with D possibly matching TRBD1 (5 bases). This TCR was recovered from a woman under 30 in good health. The CDR3 region has the DNA TGTGCCATGTCCGGAAGGGACTCGAACACTGAAGCTTTCTTT. Translated, it gives CAMSGRDSNTEAFF.